Given below is one T cell receptor (beta chain) in context. These data are taken from a study of blood T cell repertoires in COVID-19. Germline V gene lookup returns CDR1 SEHNR and CDR2 FQNEAQ (reference sequence). V was trimmed by 3 bases and J by 5 bases, leaving 9 bases between them. The CDR3 sequence is 13 residues long. Measured with immunoSEQ multiplex PCR; TCRdb has only the in-frame clones, and not every one. The repertoire holds about 160,000 clones, 87% seen once, with 3% to 4% in the top ten. This clonotype was obtained from a woman aged 55-69 years who had recovered from COVID-19. V gene TRBV7-9 combines with J gene TRBJ2-3; D perhaps matches TRBD2 (6 bases). The sequencing sample was made of peripheral blood. This chain's CDR3 is CASSFPGVDTQYF. The CDR3 DNA follows: TGTGCCAGCAGCTTCCCGGGAGTAGATACGCAGTATTTT.